The source of this T cell receptor beta chain is a study of shared clonotypes between healthy human individuals. On the study more broadly: Three plates each covered CD4 naive and memory; CD8 naive two, CD8 memory one. Overall study results and limits: At large depth, rarefaction still showed sorted-subset sequencing to be incomplete. Few donors restricted represented genetic and exposure-history diversity.

Looked up from germline, CDR1 is SGDLS and CDR2 is YYNGEE. This CDR3 contains 15 residues. The trim removed 4 bases at V and 1 base at J, leaving 5 bases unmatched. Of note for this clone: Its specificity is not known. The identical CDR3 is also encoded by other nucleotide sequences in the sample.

Repertoires were generated with immunoSEQ multiplex PCR, while TCRdb's copy carries only in-frame clones and drops some. The sample carries just over 2,000,000 clones, less than 95% recorded once. As defined, naive CD8 cells were CD45RO-negative and positively selected for CCR7, with terminally differentiated effector memory CD45RA+ cells excluded. This clonotype was sampled from a man aged 18 to 30 in good health. The rearrangement uses TRBV9 and TRBJ1-3, with 7 bases lining up with TRBD1. Sequenced: naive CD8+ T cells sorted from blood. The CDR3, as DNA: TGTGCCAGCAGCCCACCGACAGGGTCTGGAAACACCATATATTTT. Its protein is CASSPPTGSGNTIYF.